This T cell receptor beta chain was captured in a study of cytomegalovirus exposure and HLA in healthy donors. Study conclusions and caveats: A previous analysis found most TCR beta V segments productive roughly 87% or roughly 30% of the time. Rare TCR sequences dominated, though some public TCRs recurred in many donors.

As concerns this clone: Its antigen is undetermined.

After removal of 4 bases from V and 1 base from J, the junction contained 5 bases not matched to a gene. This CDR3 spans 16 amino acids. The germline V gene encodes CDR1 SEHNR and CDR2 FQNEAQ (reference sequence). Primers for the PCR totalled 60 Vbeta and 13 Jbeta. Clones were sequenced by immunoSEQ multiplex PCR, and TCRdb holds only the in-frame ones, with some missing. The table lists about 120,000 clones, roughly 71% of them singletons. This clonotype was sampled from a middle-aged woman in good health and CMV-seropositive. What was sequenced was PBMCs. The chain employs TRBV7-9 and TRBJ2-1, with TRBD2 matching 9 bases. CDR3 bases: TGTGCCAGCAGCTCGATTAGCGGGAGTTCCTACAATGAGCAGTTCTTC. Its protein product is CASSSISGSSYNEQFF.